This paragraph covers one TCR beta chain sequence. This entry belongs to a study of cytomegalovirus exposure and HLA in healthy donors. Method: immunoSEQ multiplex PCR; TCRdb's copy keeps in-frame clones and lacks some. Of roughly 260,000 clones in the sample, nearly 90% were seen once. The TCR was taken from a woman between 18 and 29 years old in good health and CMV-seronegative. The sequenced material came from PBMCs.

The CDR3 nucleotides are TGTGCCAGCAGCGTAGGTCAAAATCAGCCCCAGCATTTT. Amino acids: CASSVGQNQPQHF. The J gene is TRBJ1-5, the V gene TRBV9; D remains unclear. Trimming removed 0 bases at V and 4 bases at J, with 5 bases between. This CDR3 contains 13 residues. Germline values: CDR1 SGDLS, CDR2 YYNGEE.